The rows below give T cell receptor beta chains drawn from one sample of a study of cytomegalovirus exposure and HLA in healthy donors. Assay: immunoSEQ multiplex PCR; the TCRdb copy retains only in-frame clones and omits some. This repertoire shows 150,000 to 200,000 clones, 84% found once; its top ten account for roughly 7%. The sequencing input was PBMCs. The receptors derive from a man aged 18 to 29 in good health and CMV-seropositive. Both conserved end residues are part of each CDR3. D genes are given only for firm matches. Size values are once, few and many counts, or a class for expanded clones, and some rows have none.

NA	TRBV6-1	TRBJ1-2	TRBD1	TGTGCCAGCAGCCAGGGGGCTAACTATGGCTACACCTTC	CASSQGANYGYTF
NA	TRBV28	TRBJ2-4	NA	TGTGCCAGCAACCACCGCCCGGGACTCTCGGGGGCCAAAAACATTCAGTACTTC	CASNHRPGLSGAKNIQYF
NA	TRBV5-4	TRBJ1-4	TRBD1	TGTGCCAGCAGCACGCTCGACAGGGGGGGATATAATGAAAAACTGTTTTTT	CASSTLDRGGYNEKLFF
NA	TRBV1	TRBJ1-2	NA	TGCACCTGCCGGAAACAGGGTGGGAGCTATGGCTACACCTTC	CTCRKQGGSYGYTF
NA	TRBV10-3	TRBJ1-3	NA	TGTGCCATCAGTGAGGCGGACACATCGGATGGAAACACCATATATTTT	CAISEADTSDGNTIYF
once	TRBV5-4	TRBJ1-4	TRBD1	TGTGCCAGCAGCCCGGGACAGTCCGCTTCAACTAATGAAAAACTGTTTTTT	CASSPGQSASTNEKLFF
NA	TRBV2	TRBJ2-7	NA	TGTGCCAGCACTCAGATGACCTACGAGCAGTACTTC	CASTQMTYEQYF
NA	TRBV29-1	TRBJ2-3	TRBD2	TGCAGCATAGCGGGAGACACAGATACGCAGTATTTT	CSIAGDTDTQYF
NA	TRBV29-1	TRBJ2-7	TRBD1	TGCAGCGTGGGCAGGACAGGGGCCTACGAGCAGTACTTC	CSVGRTGAYEQYF
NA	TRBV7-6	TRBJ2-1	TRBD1	TGTGCCAGCAGCTCCTTCTACAGGGGGTCCTACAATGAGCAGTTCTTC	CASSSFYRGSYNEQFF
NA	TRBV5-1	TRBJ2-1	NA	TGCGCCAGCAGTGCCATGGGAGATTTCTACAATGAGCAGTTCTTC	CASSAMGDFYNEQFF
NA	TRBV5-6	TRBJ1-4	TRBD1	TGTGCCAGCAGCTTGTCGGGACAGGGCACTAATGAAAAACTGTTTTTT	CASSLSGQGTNEKLFF
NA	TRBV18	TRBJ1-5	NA	TGTGCCAGCTCACCATCTCAGGGTTCAGGCAATCAGCCCCAGCATTTT	CASSPSQGSGNQPQHF
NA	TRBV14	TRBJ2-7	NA	TGTGCCAGCAGCCCCGACAGGTTCTTTTCCGAGCAGTACTTC	CASSPDRFFSEQYF
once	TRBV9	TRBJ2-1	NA	TGTGCCAGCAGCGCCCGCGCTGGTTCCTACAATGAGCAGTTCTTC	CASSARAGSYNEQFF
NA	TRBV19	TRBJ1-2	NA	TGTGCCAGTAGTAACCAGGCCACCGGATTCCCTAACTTATATGGCTACACCTTC	CASSNQATGFPNLYGYTF
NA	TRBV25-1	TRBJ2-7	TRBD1	TGTGCCAGCAGTGAAGGGCAGGGGGTCTACGAGCAGTACTTC	CASSEGQGVYEQYF
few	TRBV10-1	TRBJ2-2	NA	TGCGCCAGCAGTGATGGCAGGGCTGCCGGGGAGCTGTTTTTT	CASSDGRAAGELFF
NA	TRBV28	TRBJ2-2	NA	TGTGCCAGCCTGAGAAGGGGCCTTATCTCCGGGGAGCTGTTTTTT	CASLRRGLISGELFF
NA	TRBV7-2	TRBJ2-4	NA	TGTGCCAGCAGCTCGGACTTGATTTGGGTAGCCAAAAACATTCAGTACTTC	CASSSDLIWVAKNIQYF
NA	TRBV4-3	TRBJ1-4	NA	TGCGCCAGCAGCCAGGGGCCGGAGCCGGGTAATGAAAAACTGTTTTTT	CASSQGPEPGNEKLFF
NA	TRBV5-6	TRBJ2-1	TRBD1	TGTGCCAGCAGCCGGGACAGGGGGTCTTACAATGAGCAGTTCTTC	CASSRDRGSYNEQFF
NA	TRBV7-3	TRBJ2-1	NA	TGTGCCAGCAGCTTATTGCCTAGCCCCGTGGTGAATGAGCAGTTCTTC	CASSLLPSPVVNEQFF
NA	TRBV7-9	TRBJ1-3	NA	TGTGCCAGCACCTCCACACGGACAGTTAACTCTGGAAACACCATATATTTT	CASTSTRTVNSGNTIYF
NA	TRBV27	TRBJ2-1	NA	TGTGCCAGCAGTGACTCAGTGGGGGAGGTAGCCAATGAGCAGTTCTTC	CASSDSVGEVANEQFF
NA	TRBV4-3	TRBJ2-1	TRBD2	TGCGCCAGCAGCCCTAGCGGGAGTCCCTACAATGAGCAGTTCTTC	CASSPSGSPYNEQFF
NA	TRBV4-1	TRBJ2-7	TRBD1	TGCGCCAGCAGCCAAGTGGGGGGGACAGGGGCCTACGAGCAGTACTTC	CASSQVGGTGAYEQYF
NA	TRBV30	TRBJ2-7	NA	TGTGCCTGGACGAGGGGCGGGAACTCCTACGAGCAGTACTTC	CAWTRGGNSYEQYF
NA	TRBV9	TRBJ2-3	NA	TGTGCCAGCAGCGTACGGGTCACGCCCACAGATACGCAGTATTTT	CASSVRVTPTDTQYF
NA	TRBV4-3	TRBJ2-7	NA	TGCGCCAGCAGTCAGCGGGCGTCCTACGAGCAGTACTTC	CASSQRASYEQYF
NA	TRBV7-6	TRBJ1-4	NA	TGTGCCAGCAGCTTGAGAGGTTCAACTAATGAAAAACTGTTTTTT	CASSLRGSTNEKLFF
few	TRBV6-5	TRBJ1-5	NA	TGTGCCAGCAGCGCCTTACGGGATCAGCCCCAGCATTTT	CASSALRDQPQHF
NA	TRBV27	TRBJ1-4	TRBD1	TGTGCCAGCAGCAGAAACAGGGGGTATGAAAAACTGTTTTTT	CASSRNRGYEKLFF
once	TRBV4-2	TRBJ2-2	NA	TGTGCCAGCAGCCAAGATACGGGTAGCTACCTCACCGGGGAGCTGTTTTTT	CASSQDTGSYLTGELFF
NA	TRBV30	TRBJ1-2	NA	TGTGCCTGGTGGGGCGTTCATGGCTACACCTTC	CAWWGVHGYTF
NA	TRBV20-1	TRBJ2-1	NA	TGCAGTGCTAGAGACAACAATGAGCAGTTCTTC	CSARDNNEQFF
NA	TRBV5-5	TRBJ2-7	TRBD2	TGTGCCAGCAGCTTCCTAGCGGGAGGGTCACAATCCTACGAGCAGTACTTC	CASSFLAGGSQSYEQYF
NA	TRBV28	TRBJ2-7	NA	TGTGCCAGCAGTTTACAGGGCAGGGAATACTCCTACGAGCAGTACTTC	CASSLQGREYSYEQYF
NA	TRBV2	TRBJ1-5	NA	TGTGCCAGCAGTGACACAGGGAGCCTGAGCAATCAGCCCCAGCATTTT	CASSDTGSLSNQPQHF
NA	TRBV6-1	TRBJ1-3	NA	TGTGCCAGCAGTGATTGGAGGCAGCCTGCCTCTGGAAACACCATATATTTT	CASSDWRQPASGNTIYF
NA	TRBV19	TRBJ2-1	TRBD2	TGTGCCAGTAGGGGACTAAGCGGGGAAACCAATGAGCAGTTCTTC	CASRGLSGETNEQFF
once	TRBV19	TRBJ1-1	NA	TGTGCCAGTAGTCCCGGGAACACTGAAGCTTTCTTT	CASSPGNTEAFF
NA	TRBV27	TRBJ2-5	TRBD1	TGTGCCAGCAGTCCTGGTTGGGACAGACCCCAGACCCAGTACTTC	CASSPGWDRPQTQYF
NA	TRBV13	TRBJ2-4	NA	TGTGCCAGCAGCTTAGGTCCAGGTTTAGCCAAAAACATTCAGTACTTC	CASSLGPGLAKNIQYF
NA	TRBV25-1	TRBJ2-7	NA	TGTGCCAGCAGTTGGGCAGTCTACGAGCAGTACTTC	CASSWAVYEQYF
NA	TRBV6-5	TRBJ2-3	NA	TGTGCCAGCAAACCGGGGTTCTCCACAGATACGCAGTATTTT	CASKPGFSTDTQYF